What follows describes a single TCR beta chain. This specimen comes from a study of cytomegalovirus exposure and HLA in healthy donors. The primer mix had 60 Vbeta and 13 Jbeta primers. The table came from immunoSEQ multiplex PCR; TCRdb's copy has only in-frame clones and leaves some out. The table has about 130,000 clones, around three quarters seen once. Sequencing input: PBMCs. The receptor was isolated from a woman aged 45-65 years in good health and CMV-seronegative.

The CDR3 coding sequence is TGTGCCAGCAGTGTCACTCAGGGTAAAACTGAAGCTTTCTTT. Amino acids: CASSVTQGKTEAFF. V and J are TRBV7-2 and TRBJ1-1; tentative D call: TRBD1 (5 bases). CDR3 length: 14 amino acids. V shed 6 bases and J shed 5 bases, with 16 bases lying between them. The V gene's germline CDR1 is SGHTA and CDR2 FQGNSA.